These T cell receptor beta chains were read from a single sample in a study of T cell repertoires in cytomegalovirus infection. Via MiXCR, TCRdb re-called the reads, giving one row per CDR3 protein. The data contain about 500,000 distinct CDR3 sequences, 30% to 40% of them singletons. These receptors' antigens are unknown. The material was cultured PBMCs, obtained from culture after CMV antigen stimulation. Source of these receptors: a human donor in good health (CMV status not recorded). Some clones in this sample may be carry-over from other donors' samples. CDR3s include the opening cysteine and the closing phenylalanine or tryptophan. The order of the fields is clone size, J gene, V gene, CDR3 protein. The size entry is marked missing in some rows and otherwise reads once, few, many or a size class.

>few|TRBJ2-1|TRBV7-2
CASSSARGSGYNEQFF
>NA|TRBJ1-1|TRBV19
CASSIRAGEAFF
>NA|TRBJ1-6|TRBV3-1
CASSQEDRVSPLHF
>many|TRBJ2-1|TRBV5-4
CASSLGVGTSGRLFENEQFF
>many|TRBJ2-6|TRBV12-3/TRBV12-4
CASSLSGAPGANVLTF
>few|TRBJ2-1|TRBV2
CASSLHRGSNEQFF
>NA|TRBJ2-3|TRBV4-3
CASSPRQGVGTDTQYF
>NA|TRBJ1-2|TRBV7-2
CASSPRLGTPNYGYTF
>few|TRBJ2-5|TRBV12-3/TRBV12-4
CASGFQGGETQYF
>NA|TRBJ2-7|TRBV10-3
CATQGGDRPGPYEQYF
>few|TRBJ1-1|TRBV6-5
CASSYSLDRGQTEAFF
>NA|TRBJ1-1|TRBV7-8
CASKTRDRWLPAEAFF
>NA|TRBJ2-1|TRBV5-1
CASALVGGAGNEQFF
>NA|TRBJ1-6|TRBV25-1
CASSEFGGFSYNSPLHF
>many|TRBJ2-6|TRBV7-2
CASSIVGGSSGANVLTF
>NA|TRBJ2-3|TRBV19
CASETSGRDTQYF
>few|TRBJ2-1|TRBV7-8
CASSLARVSSNEQFF
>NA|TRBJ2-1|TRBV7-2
CASSLVGRVSYNEQSF
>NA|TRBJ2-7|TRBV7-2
CASSFGQGVEEQYF
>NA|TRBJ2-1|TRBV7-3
CASSNSEGNPNEQFF
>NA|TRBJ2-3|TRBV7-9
CASSLGGSGSLDTQYF
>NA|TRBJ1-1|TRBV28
CASSLPANTEAFF
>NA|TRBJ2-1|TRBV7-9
CASLRGQGAYNEQFF
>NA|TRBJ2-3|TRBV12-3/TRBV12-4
CASSPTSVGTDTQYF
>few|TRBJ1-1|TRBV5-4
CASSGESNTEAFF
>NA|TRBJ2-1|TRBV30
CAWSQIAGGPYNEQFF
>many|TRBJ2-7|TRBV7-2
CASSLVQIYEQYF
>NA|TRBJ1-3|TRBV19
CASSEKKGNTIYF
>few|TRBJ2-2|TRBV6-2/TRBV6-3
CASSSSDRANTGELFF
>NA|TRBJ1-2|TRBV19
CASVQTANYGYTF
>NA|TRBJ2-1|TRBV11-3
CASSSTSGGYNEQFF
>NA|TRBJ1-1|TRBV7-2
CASGTRGIEAFF